This T cell receptor (beta chain) emerged from a study of blood T cell repertoires in COVID-19. Repertoires were generated with immunoSEQ multiplex PCR, while TCRdb's copy carries only in-frame clones and drops some. There are 68,000 or so clones in the sample; 70% to 90% occur only once, and about 2.7% lies in the top ten. V lost 5 bases to trimming and J lost 5 bases, with 28 bases between them. This CDR3 is 19 amino acids long. Germline CDR1 SNHLY, CDR2 FYNNEI. Sequenced input: peripheral blood. The gene calls are TRBV2 and TRBJ2-1; D is perhaps TRBD2 (9 bases). The clonotype was recovered from a man between 65 and 85 years old with active or convalescent COVID-19. Here the CDR3 DNA reads TGTGCCAGCAGTAGACAGGGGAGTATTAGCGGGAGCGTGGACAATGAGCAGTTCTTC. It codes for CASSRQGSISGSVDNEQFF. Filled out from reference TRBV2 and TRBJ2-1, the complete variable domain reads EPEVTQTPSHQVTQMGQEVILRCVPISNHLYFYWYRQILGQKVEFLVSFYNNEISEKSEIFDDQFSVERPDGSNFTLKIRSTKLEDSAMYFCASSRQGSISGSVDNEQFFGPGTRLTVL.